A single TCR beta chain is shown here with its context. Its target is not known. Per the original data handling: Filtering differed for immunoSEQ, which gave only junction sequences without quality scores. Assay: immunoSEQ multiplex PCR; the TCRdb copy retains only in-frame clones and omits some. V, J and clone size were drawn from that table, and D and trimming were deduced from the DNA. Here the sample spans about 980,000 clones, approximately 80% being singletons. V lost 0 bases to trimming and J lost 5 bases, with 11 bases between them. The germline V gene encodes CDR1 SGHRS and CDR2 YFSETQ. CDR3 length: 15 residues. This entry comes from a study of shared clonotypes between healthy human individuals. Overall study results and limits: An anticipated effect of sequencing depth on clonotype sharing among donors was recognized. A generally larger estimated richness was seen in naive subsets than in memory subsets.

Sequencing was carried out using memory CD4+ T cells sorted from blood. Subset indicated: CD45RA-negative fraction. The sequence came from a man aged 18 to 30 in good health. The V and J genes are TRBV5-1 and TRBJ1-4, with D perhaps TRBD1 (5 bases). For the CDR3, the DNA is TGCGCCAGCAGCTTGGGGGACCTACTAAATGAAAAACTGTTTTTT. Its protein is CASSLGDLLNEKLFF.